This record looks at one T cell receptor beta chain sequence and its context. Its antigen remains unidentified. This record comes from a study of shared clonotypes between healthy human individuals. The CDR3 extends over 19 amino acids. The germline gives CDR1 LGHNA, CDR2 YSLEER. The ends lost 0 bases at V and 3 bases at J; junction bases unmatched: 12. The study's findings and limits: Clonotype sharing across a few donors was observed for roughly 5% of naive CD4 clonotypes. The study generally estimated greater richness for naive than memory subsets.

Sorted-subset replicate PCR reactions contained 200 ng DNA, corresponding to about 30,000 T cell genomes. Per the authors' pipeline: Filtering was not the same, since immunoSEQ gave junction-only sequences without quality scores. Profiling relied on immunoSEQ multiplex PCR, and the TCRdb table lists in-frame clones only, not all of them. V and J calls and clone size are those listed in that table; D and trimming were worked out from the DNA. The sample records about 2.3 million clones, roughly 90% being singletons. The sample was naive CD4+ T cells from PBMCs. Subset described: CD45RA+ positively selected. The V and J genes are TRBV4-3 and TRBJ2-7; 12 bases agree with TRBD2. This receptor was taken from a man younger than 35 in good health. Some clones in this sample may be carry-over from other donors' samples. The CDR3: CASSQDAASGRARGYEQYF. The CDR3 nucleotides read TGCGCCAGCAGCCAAGATGCGGCTAGCGGGAGGGCCCGGGGCTACGAGCAGTACTTC.